This T cell receptor (beta chain) is from a study of blood T cell repertoires in COVID-19. Study as a whole: Spain, Italy and the United States supplied samples that represented acute and convalescent COVID-19. The analysed material was cDNA or gDNA that came from T cells, B-cell-depleted T cells, or PBMCs.

Original methodology: Using reference gene primer amplification, nucleated cell counts were estimated. Using immunoSEQ multiplex PCR, the repertoire was profiled, and TCRdb retains in-frame clones only, with some absent. Clonal size and the V and J genes are those of that table, whereas D and trimming came from the DNA. Of about 160,000 clones listed, more than 70% were seen once; the top ten hold about 14%. Looked up from germline, CDR1 is MNHEY and CDR2 is SVGEGT. Trimming took 0 bases from V and 1 from J, leaving 6 bases between them. CDR3 length: 14 amino acids. This rearrangement joins TRBV6-2 or TRBV6-3 to TRBJ1-2; D not resolved. The origin of this receptor is a man younger than 35 with active or convalescent COVID-19. Sequenced sample: peripheral blood. The CDR3 nucleotides are TGTGCCAGCAGTTACTCGGGCAATAACTATGGCTACACCTTC. This codes for CASSYSGNNYGYTF.